This T cell receptor (beta chain) originates from a study of chemoradiotherapy in HPV16-positive cancers. About this clone itself: The antigen remains undetermined.

This table comes from immunoSEQ multiplex PCR, and its TCRdb copy is limited to in-frame clones, with some not included. The table lists roughly 32,000 clones, about 88% of them singletons. Trimming took off 6 bases at V and 0 bases at J, with 14 bases between the two ends. The CDR3 totals 16 residues. Germline lookup yields CDR1 LNHDA and CDR2 SQIVND (reference sequence). Notes on the study in general: HPV-responsive T-cell expansion during chemoradiotherapy was linked to improved recurrence-free survival in HPV16-positive patients. Non-HPV-specific T cells did not expand in tumors during treatment, whereas candidate HPV-specific clones and E7-related motifs did.

This receptor was taken from a human donor with HPV-associated anogenital cancer. The source material was blood, sampled from a patient who underwent chemoradiotherapy. The chain uses TRBV19 and TRBJ1-4; tentatively, D is TRBD1 (6 bases). The CDR3 reads CASRRGQQATNEKLFF. In DNA, the CDR3 is TGTGCCAGTAGAAGGGGACAACAGGCAACTAATGAAAAACTGTTTTTT.